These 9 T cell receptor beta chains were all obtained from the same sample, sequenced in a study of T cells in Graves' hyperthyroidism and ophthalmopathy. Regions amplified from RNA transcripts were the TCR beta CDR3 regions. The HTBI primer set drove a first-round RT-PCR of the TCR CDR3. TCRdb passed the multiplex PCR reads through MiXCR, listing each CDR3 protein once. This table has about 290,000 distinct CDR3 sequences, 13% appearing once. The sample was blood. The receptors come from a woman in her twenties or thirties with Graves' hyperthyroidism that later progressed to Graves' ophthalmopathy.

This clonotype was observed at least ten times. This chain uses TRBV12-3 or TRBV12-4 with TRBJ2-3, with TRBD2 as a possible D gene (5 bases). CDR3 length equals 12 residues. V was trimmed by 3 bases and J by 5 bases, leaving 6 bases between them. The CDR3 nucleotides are TGTGCCAGCAGTTTTGGAGGAGATACGCAGTATTTT. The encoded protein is CASSFGGDTQYF.

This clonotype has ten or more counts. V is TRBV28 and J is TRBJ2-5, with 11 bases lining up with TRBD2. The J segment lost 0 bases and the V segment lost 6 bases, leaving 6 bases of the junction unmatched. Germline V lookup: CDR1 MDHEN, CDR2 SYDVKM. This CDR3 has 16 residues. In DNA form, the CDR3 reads TGTGCCAGCAGCTTGTCGACTAGCGGGAACCAAGAGACCCAGTACTTC. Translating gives CASSLSTSGNQETQYF.

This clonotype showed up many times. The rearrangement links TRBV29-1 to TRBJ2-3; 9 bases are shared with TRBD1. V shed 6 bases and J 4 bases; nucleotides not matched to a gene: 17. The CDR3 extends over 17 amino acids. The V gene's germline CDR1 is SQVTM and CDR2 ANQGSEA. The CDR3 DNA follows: TGCAGCGTCACAGGGGGCAGGGGCGGACAGGGTCCAGATACGCAGTATTTT. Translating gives CSVTGGRGGQGPDTQYF.

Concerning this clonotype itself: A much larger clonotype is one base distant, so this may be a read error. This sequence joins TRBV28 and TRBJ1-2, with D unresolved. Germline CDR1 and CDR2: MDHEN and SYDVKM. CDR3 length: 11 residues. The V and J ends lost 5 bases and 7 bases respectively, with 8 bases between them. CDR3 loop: CASSSTRGYTF. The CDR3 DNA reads TGTGCCAGCAGTAGTACGCGTGGCTACACCTTC.

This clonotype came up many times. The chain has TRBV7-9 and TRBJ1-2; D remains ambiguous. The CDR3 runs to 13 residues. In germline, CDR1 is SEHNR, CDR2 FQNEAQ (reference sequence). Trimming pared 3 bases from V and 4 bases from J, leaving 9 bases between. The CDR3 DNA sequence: TGTGCCAGCAGCTTGGCCCAAGGCTATGGCTACACCTTC. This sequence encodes CASSLAQGYGYTF. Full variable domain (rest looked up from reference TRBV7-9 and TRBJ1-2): DTGVSQNPRHKITKRGQNVTFRCDPISEHNRLYWYRQTLGQGPEFLTYFQNEAQLEKSRLLSDRFSAERPKGSFSTLEIQRTEQGDSAMYLCASSLAQGYGYTFGSGTRLTVV.

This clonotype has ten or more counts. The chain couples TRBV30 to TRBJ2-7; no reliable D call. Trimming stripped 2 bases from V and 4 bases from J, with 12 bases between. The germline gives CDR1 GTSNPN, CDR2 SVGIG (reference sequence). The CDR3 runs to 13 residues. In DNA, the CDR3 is TGTGCCTGGAGTAAAGGCAGGTTTTACGAGCAGTACTTC. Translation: CAWSKGRFYEQYF.

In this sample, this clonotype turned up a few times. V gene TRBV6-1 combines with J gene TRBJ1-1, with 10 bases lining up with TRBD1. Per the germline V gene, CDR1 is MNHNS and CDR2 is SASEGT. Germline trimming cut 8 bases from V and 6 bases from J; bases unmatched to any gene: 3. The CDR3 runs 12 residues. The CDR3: CASRDRGSEAFF. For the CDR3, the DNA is TGTGCCAGCCGGGACAGGGGATCTGAAGCTTTCTTT.

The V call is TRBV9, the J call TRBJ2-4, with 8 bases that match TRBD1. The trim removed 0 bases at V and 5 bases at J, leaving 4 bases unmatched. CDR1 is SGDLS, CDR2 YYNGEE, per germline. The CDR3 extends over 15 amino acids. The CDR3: CASSVDGTGQNIQYF. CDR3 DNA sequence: TGTGCCAGCAGCGTAGATGGGACAGGACAAAACATTCAGTACTTC.

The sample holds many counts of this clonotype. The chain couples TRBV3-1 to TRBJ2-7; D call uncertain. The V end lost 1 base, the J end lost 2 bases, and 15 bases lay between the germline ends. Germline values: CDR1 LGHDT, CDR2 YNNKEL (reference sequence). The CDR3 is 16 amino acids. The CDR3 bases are TGTGCCAGCAGCCAAGGAATGAGTAGAGGACCCTACGAGCAGTACTTC. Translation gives CASSQGMSRGPYEQYF.